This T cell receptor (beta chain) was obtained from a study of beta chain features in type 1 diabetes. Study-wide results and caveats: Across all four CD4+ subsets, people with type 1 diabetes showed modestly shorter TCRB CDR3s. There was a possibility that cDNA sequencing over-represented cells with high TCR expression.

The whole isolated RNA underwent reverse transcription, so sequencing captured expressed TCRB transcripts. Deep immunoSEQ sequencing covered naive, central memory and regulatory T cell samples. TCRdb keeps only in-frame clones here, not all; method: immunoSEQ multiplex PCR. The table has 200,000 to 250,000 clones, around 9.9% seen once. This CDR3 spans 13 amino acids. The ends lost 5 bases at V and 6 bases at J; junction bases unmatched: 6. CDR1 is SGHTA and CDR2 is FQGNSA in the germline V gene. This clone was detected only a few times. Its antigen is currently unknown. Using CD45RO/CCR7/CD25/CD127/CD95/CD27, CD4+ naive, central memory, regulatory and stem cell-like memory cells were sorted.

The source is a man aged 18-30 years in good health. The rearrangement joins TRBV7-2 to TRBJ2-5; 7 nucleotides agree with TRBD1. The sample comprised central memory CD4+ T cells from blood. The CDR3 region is CASSPTGWKTQYF. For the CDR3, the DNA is TGTGCCAGCAGCCCGACAGGGTGGAAGACCCAGTACTTC.